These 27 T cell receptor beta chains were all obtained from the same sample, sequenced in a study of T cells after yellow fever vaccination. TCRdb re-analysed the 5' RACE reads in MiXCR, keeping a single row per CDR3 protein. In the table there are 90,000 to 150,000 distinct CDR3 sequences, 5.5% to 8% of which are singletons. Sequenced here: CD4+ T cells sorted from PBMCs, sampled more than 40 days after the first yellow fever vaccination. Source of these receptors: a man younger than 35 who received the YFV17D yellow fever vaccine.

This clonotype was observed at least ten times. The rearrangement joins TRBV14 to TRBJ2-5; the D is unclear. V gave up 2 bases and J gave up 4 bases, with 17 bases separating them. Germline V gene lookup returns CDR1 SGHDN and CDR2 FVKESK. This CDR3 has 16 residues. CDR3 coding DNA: TGTGCCAGCAGCCAACACGGTTCCACGGGCGGAGAGACCCAGTACTTC. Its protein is CASSQHGSTGGETQYF.

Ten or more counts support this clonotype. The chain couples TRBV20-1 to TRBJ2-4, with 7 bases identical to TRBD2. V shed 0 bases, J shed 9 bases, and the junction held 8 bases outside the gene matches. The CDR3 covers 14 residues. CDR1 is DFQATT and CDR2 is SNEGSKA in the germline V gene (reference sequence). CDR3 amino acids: CSARDLSGGGIQYF. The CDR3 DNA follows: TGCAGTGCTAGAGATCTCAGTGGGGGGGGCATTCAGTACTTC.

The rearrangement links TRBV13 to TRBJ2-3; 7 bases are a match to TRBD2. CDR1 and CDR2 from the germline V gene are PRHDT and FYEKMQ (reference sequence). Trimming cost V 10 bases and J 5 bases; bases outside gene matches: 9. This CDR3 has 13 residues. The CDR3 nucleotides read TGTGCCAACAGGTTAACTAGCGAAGATACGCAGTATTTT. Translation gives CANRLTSEDTQYF.

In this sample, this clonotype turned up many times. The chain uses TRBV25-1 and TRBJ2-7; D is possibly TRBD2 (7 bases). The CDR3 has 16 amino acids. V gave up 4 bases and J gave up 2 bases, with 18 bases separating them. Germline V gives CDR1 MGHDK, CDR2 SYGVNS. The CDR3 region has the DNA TGTGCCAGCAGTGGGTTCACTGCGGGGGCCCCCTACGAGCAGTACTTC. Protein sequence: CASSGFTAGAPYEQYF.

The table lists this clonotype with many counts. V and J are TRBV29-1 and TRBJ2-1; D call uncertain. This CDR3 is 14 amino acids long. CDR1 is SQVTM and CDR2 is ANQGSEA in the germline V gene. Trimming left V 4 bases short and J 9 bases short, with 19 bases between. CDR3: CSVAGSSLHAEQFF. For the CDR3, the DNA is TGCAGCGTTGCCGGGTCCAGCTTGCACGCTGAGCAGTTCTTC.

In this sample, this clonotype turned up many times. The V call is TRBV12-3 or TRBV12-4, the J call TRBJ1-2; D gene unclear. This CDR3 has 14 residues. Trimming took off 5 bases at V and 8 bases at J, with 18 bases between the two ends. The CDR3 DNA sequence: TGTGCCAGCAGTCTCCCGCGTTCCAAGTCGGGCTACACCTTC. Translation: CASSLPRSKSGYTF.

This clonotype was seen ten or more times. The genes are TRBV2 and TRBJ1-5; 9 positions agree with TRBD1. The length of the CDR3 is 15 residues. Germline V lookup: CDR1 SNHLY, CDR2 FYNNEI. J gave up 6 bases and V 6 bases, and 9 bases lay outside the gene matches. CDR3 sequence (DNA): TGTGCCAGCAGCCCGGGACAGGGCTTTGTTCAGCCCCAGCATTTT. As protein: CASSPGQGFVQPQHF.

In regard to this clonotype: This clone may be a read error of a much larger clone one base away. Here the CDR3 DNA reads TGCGCCAGCAGTGTGTTCTTACAGGCCGAAAGTAACATTCAGTACTTC. Its translation is CASSVFLQAESNIQYF. V is TRBV5-1 and J is TRBJ2-4; the D gene is possibly TRBD1 (5 bases). V lost 5 bases and J 7 bases, leaving 22 bases between the germline ends. CDR1 is SGHRS, CDR2 YFSETQ, per germline. The CDR3 runs 16 residues.

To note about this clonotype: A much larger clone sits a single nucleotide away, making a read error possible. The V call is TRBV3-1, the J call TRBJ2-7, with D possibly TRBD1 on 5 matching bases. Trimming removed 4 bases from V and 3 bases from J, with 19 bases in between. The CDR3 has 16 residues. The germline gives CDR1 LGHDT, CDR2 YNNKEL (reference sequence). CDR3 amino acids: CASSPSWTPRFYEQYF. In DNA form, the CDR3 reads TGTGCCAGCAGCCCTTCCTGGACACCCAGATTCTACGAGCAGTACTTC.

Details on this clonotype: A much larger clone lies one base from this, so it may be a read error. The CDR3 is CASSLSQWQGTQYF. The CDR3 nucleotides read TGTGCCAGCAGTTTATCCCAGTGGCAAGGGACCCAGTACTTC. The V gene is TRBV12-3 or TRBV12-4, the J gene TRBJ2-5; D not resolved. This CDR3 spans 14 amino acids.

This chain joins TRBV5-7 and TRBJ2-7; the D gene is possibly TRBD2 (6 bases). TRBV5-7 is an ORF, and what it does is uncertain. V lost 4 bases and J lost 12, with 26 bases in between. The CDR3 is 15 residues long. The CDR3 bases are TGTGCCAGCAGCGGAACCGGGACTCCCTACCGCCAGCCGTACGTC. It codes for CASSGTGTPYRQPYV.

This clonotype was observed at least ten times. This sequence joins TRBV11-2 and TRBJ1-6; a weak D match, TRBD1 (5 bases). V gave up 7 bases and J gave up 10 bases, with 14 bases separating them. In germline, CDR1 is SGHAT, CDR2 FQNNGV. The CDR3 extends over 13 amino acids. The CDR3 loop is CASTPGPSSPLHF. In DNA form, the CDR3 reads TGTGCCAGCACCCCGGGACCAAGCTCACCCCTCCACTTT.

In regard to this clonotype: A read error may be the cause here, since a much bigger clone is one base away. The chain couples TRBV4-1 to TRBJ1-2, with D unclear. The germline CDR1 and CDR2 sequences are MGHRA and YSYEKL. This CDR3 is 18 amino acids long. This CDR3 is CSSSQLDIGFSRGYGYTF. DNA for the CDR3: TGCTCCAGCAGCCAACTTGACATAGGTTTTAGTCGCGGCTATGGCTACACCTTC.

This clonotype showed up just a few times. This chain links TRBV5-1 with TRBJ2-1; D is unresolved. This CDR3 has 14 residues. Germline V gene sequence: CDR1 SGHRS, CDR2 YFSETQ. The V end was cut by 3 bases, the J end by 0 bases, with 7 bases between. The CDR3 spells CASSYGSSYNEQFF. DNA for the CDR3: TGCGCCAGCAGCTACGGCAGCTCCTACAATGAGCAGTTCTTC.

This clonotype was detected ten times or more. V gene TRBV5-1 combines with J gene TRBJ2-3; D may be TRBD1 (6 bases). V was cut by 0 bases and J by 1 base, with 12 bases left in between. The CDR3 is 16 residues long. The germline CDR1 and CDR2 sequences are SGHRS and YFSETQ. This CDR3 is CASSLEGGSGTDTQYF. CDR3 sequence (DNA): TGCGCCAGCAGCTTGGAAGGGGGTAGCGGCACAGATACGCAGTATTTT.

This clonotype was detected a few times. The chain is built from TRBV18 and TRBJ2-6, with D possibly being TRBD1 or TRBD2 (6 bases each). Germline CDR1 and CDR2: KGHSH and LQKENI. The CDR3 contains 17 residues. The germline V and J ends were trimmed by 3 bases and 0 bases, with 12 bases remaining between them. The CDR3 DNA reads TGTGCCAGCTCACCCTACGGGGGCGGCTCTGGGGCCAACGTCCTGACTTTC. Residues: CASSPYGGGSGANVLTF.

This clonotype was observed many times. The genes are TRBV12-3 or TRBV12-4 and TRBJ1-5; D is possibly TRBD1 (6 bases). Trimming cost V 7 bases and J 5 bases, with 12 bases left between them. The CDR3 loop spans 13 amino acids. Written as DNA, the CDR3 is TGTGCCAGCACCCGGCAGGGGTATCAGCCCCAGCATTTT. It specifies CASTRQGYQPQHF.

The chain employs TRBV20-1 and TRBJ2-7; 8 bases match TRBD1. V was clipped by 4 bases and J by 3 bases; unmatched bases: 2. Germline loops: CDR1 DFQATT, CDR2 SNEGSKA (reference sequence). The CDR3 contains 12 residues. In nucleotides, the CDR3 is TGCAGTGCTAATGGACAGGGCTACGAGCAGTACTTC. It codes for CSANGQGYEQYF.

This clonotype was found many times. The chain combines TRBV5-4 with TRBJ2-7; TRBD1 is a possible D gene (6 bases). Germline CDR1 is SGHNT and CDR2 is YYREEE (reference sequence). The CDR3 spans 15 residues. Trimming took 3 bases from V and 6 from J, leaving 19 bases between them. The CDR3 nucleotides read TGTGCCAGCAGCTGGAGGACAGCTCCCATATGCGAGCAGTACGTC. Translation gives CASSWRTAPICEQYV.

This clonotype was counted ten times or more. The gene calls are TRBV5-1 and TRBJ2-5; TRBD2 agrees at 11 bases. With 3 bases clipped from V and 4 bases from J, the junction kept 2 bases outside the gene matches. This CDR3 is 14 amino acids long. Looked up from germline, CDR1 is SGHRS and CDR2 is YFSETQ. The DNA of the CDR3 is TGCGCCAGCAGCTCGGGGACTAGCGGAGAGACCCAGTACTTC. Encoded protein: CASSSGTSGETQYF.

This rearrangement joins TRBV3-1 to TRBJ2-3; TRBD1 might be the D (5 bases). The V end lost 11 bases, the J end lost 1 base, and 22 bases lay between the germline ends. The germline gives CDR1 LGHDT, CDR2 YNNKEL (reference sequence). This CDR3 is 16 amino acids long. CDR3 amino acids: CASCPPPTRGTDTQYF. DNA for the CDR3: TGTGCCTCCTGCCCCCCCCCTACCAGGGGCACAGATACGCAGTATTTT.

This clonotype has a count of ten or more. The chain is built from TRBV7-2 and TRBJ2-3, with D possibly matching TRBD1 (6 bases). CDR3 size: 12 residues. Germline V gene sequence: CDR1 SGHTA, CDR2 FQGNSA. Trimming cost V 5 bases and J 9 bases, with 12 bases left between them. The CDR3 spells CASSDPGHTQYF. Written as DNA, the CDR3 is TGTGCCAGCAGCGACCCGGGACACACGCAGTATTTT. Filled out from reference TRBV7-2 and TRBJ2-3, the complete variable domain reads GAGVSQSPSNKVTEKGKDVELRCDPISGHTALYWYRQSLGQGLEFLIYFQGNSAPDKSGLPSDRFSAERTGGSVSTLTIQRTQQEDSAVYLCASSDPGHTQYFGPGTRLTVL.

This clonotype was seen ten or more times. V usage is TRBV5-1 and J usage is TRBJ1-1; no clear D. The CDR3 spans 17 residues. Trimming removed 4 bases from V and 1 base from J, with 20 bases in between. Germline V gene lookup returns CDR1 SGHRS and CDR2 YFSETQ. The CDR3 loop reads CASSMPLSKSGNTEAFF. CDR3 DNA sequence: TGCGCCAGCAGCATGCCCCTAAGCAAGTCGGGGAACACTGAAGCTTTCTTT.

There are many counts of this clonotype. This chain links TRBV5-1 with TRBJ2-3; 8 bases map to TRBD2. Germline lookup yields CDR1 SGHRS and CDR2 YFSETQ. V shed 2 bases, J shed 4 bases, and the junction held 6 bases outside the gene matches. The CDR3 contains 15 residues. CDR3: CASSFFGTRADTQYF. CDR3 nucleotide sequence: TGCGCCAGCAGCTTCTTCGGGACTAGGGCAGATACGCAGTATTTT.

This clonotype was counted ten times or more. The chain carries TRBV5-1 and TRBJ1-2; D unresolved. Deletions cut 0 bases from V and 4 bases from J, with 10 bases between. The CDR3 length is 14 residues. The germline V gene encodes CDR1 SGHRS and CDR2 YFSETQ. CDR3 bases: TGCGCCAGCAGCTTGGTTGGGCAGGTCTATGGCTACACCTTC. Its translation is CASSLVGQVYGYTF.

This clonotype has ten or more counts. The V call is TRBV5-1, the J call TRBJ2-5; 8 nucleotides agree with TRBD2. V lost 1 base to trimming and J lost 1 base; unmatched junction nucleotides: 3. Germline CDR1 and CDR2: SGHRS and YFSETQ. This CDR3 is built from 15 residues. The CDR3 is CASSLSLAGQETQYF. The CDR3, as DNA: TGCGCCAGCAGCTTGTCCCTAGCGGGCCAAGAGACCCAGTACTTC.

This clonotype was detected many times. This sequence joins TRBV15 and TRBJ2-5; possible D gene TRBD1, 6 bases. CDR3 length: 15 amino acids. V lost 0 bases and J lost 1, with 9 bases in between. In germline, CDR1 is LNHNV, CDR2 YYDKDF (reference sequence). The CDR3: CATSRDQGTQETQYF. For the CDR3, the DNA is TGTGCCACCAGCAGAGATCAGGGGACCCAAGAGACCCAGTACTTC.